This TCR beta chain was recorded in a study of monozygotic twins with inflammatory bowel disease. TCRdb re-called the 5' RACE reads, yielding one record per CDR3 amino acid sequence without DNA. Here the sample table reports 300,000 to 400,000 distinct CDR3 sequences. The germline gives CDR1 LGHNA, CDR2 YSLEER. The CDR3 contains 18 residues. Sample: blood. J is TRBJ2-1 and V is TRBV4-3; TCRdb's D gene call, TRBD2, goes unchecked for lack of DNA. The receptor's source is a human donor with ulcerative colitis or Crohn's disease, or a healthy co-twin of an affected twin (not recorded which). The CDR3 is CASSPRPTAGGSYNEQFF.